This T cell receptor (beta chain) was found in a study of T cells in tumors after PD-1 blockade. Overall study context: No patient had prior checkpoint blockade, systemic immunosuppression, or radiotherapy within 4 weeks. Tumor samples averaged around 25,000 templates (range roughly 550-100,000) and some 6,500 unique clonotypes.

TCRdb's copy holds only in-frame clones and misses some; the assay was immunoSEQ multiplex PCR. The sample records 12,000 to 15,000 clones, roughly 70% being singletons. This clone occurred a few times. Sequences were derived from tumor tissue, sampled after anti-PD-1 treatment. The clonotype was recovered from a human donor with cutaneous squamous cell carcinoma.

The CDR3 DNA is TGTGCCAGTAGTTCCGGACAGTTCTCTGGGGCCAACGTCCTGACTTTC. Its translation is CASSSGQFSGANVLTF. The genes are TRBV19 and TRBJ2-6; maybe TRBD1 (6 bases). The length of the CDR3 is 16 residues. In germline, CDR1 is LNHDA, CDR2 SQIVND (reference sequence). V shed 5 bases and J shed 0 bases, with 11 bases lying between them.